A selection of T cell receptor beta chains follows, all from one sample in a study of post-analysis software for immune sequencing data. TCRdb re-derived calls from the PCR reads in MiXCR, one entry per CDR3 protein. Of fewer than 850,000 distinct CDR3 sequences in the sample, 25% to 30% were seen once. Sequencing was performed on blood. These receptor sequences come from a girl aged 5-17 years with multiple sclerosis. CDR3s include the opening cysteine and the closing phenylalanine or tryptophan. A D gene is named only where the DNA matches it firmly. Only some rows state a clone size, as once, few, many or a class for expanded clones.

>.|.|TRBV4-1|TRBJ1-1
TGCGCCAGCAGCCCGAGACTCAGGGATAATGAAGCTTTCTTT
CASSPRLRDNEAFF
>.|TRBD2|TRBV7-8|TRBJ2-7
TGTGCCAGCAGCCCAGCTAGCGGAGCCAACCGCGCCGGCGAGCAGTACTTC
CASSPASGANRAGEQYF
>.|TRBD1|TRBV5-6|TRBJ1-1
TGTGCCAGCAGCAGAAACGGACAGGGTAGGGGGGTAACTGAAGCTTTCTTT
CASSRNGQGRGVTEAFF
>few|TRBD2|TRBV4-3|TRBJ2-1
TGCGCCAGCAGTTCGGAAGCGGGGGCTTACAATGAGCAGTTCTTC
CASSSEAGAYNEQFF
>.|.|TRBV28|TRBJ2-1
TGTGCCAGCAGCCGGGCTCCGGGGGAGCAGTTCTTC
CASSRAPGEQFF
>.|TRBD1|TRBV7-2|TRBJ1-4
TGTGCCAGCAGCCCGCGACAGGGGACGTCGGAAAAACTGTTTTTT
CASSPRQGTSEKLFF
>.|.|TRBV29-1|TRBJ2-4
TGCAGCGTTTTCCTTAGGGGATATGAGCAGTACTTC
CSVFLRGYEQYF
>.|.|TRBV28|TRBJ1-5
TGTGCCAGCAAAAACAGGGTCTCTCAGCCCCAGCATTTT
CASKNRVSQPQHF
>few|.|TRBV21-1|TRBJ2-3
TGTGCCAGCAGCAAAGCCGGGCGACTAGCGGGAGTGAGCACAGATACGCAGTATTTT
CASSKAGRLAGVSTDTQYF
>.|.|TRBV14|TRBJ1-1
TGTGCCAGCAGCCTCCTCGGGCAGGAAGGAGCTTTCTTT
CASSLLGQEGAFF
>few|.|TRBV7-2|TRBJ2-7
TGTGCCAGCAGTACGGATACTAGCAGCTACTACGAGCAGTACTTC
CASSTDTSSYYEQYF
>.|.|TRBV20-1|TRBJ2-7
TGCAGTGCTCCTCGGCGTGGGCCCTACGAGCAGTACTTC
CSAPRRGPYEQYF
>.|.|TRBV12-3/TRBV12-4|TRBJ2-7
TGTGCCAGCAGTTTACAGGCGGCACTCTACGAGCAGTACTTC
CASSLQAALYEQYF
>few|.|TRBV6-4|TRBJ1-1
TGTGCCAGCAGGGAGGACAGACTGAACACTGAAGCTTTCTTT
CASREDRLNTEAFF
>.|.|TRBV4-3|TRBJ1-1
TGCGCCAGCAGCCAAGATGGACGGTCCTTCAACACTGAAGCTTTCTTT
CASSQDGRSFNTEAFF
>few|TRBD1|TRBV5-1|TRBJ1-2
TGCGCCAGCAGCTCACAGGGGACAGGGTCATATGGCTACACCTTC
CASSSQGTGSYGYTF
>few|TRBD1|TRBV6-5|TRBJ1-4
TGTGCCAGCAGTTTGACAGGGGGTCGGAGAAAACTGTTTTTT
CASSLTGGRRKLFF
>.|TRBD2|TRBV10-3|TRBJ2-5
TGTGCCATCAGCGCGGGAGACAGATCCCAAGAGACCCAGTACTTC
CAISAGDRSQETQYF
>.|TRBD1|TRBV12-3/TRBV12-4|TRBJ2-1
TGTGCCAGCAGTCACGACAGGGGGGGGTCCTACAATGAGCAGTTCTTC
CASSHDRGGSYNEQFF
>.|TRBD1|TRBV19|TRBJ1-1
TGTGCCAGTAGAAAGGACAGGGCCGGAACTTTCTTT
CASRKDRAGTFF
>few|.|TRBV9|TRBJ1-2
TGTGCCAGCAGCGCCCCGGGGCCCGGCTACACCTTC
CASSAPGPGYTF
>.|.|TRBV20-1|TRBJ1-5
TGCAGTGCTAGCATCAAAAAGGGACCCAGCAATCAGCCCCAGCATTTT
CSASIKKGPSNQPQHF
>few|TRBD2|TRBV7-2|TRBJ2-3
TGTGCCAGCACATCAAGGCTAGCGGGTTACAACGGAGATACGCAGTATTTT
CASTSRLAGYNGDTQYF
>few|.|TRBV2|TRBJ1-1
TGTGCCAGCAGTGAAGCCACGAGGGGCCGAGGGAACACTGAAGCTTTCTTT
CASSEATRGRGNTEAFF
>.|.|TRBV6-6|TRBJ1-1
TGTGCCGGCGCACGGACCGCGAACACTGAAGCTTTCTTT
CAGARTANTEAFF
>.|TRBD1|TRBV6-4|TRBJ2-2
TGTGCCAGCAGTGGGGGACAGGGGAACACCGGGGAGCGGTTTTTT
CASSGGQGNTGERFF